These 24 T cell receptor beta chains originate from one sample sequenced in a study of OX40 agonist ivuxolimab in advanced cancers. Assay: immunoSEQ multiplex PCR; the TCRdb copy retains only in-frame clones and omits some. The data contain 65,000 to 95,000 clones, approximately 90% of them singletons. The source was CD4+ or CD8+ T cells sorted from blood, collected in a trial of the OX40 agonist ivuxolimab. Every receptor here comes from an adult with an advanced solid tumor such as melanoma, head and neck, liver or kidney cancer.

The chain is built from TRBV5-1 and TRBJ2-3, with TRBD1 matching 10 bases. Losses at the gene ends were 3 bases for V and 4 bases for J; bases not matched to a gene: 5. CDR1 is SGHRS and CDR2 is YFSETQ in the germline V gene. The CDR3 is 15 residues long. The CDR3, as DNA: TGCGCCAGCAGCTCGACAGGGGGCGAAGCAGATACGCAGTATTTT. This gives the protein CASSSTGGEADTQYF.

The chain combines TRBV10-3 with TRBJ2-7; D is perhaps TRBD1 or TRBD2 (6 bases each). The CDR3 consists of 13 residues. CDR1 ENHRY and CDR2 SYGVKD come from the germline V gene. V lost 8 bases and J 2 bases, leaving 13 bases between the germline ends. The CDR3, as DNA: TGTGCCATCGGAGGGGGGTTGGCCTACGAGCAGTACTTC. Protein: CAIGGGLAYEQYF.

The chain is built from TRBV7-9 and TRBJ2-1; D is uncertain. The length of the CDR3 is 15 residues. The V and J ends lost 5 bases and 0 bases respectively, with 11 bases between them. CDR1 SEHNR and CDR2 FQNEAQ come from the germline V gene (reference sequence). The CDR3 DNA reads TGTGCCAGCAGCCCAAGCGTAAGCTCCTACAATGAGCAGTTCTTC. Translation gives CASSPSVSSYNEQFF.

As for this clone: Distinct nucleotide sequences in the sample also encode this CDR3. This rearrangement joins TRBV27 to TRBJ1-2, with D hard to call. The CDR3 has 14 amino acids. CDR1 is MNHEY, CDR2 SMNVEV, per germline (reference sequence). Deletions cut 0 bases from V and 5 bases from J, with 10 bases between. CDR3 protein: CASSLSAGGYGYTF. DNA for the CDR3: TGTGCCAGCAGTTTATCGGCAGGAGGATATGGCTACACCTTC.

The chain is built from TRBV7-6 and TRBJ2-6; D gene ambiguous. The CDR3 extends over 17 amino acids. V lost 2 bases and J lost 1, with 12 bases in between. Germline V gene sequence: CDR1 SGHVS, CDR2 FNYEAQ. Here the CDR3 DNA reads TGTGCCAGCAGCTTATTTCTTGGGGTATCTGGGGCCAACGTCCTGACTTTC. Its translation: CASSLFLGVSGANVLTF.

The J gene is TRBJ2-7, the V gene TRBV1. TRBV1 is annotated as a pseudogene. CDR3 length: 16 amino acids. The DNA of the CDR3 is TGCACCAGCAGCCAAGATCGAGACGGAAGCTCCTACGAGCAGTACTTC. Translated, it gives CTSSQDRDGSSYEQYF.

The sample holds one count of this clone. The V gene is TRBV6-1, the J gene TRBJ1-1, with 8 bases identical to TRBD1. Per germline, CDR1 MNHNS and CDR2 SASEGT. V lost 7 bases to trimming and J lost 1 base; unmatched junction nucleotides: 8. The CDR3 runs 15 residues. The DNA for the CDR3 is TGTGCCAGCAACCTAATCAGGGGGCGGAACACTGAAGCTTTCTTT. It is translated as CASNLIRGRNTEAFF.

The V and J genes are TRBV6-1 and TRBJ2-7, with D unclear. The ends were cut back, 6 bases at V and 3 bases at J, with 9 bases in the middle. CDR1 and CDR2 (germline): MNHNS, SASEGT. This CDR3 region has 12 residues. CDR3 in DNA: TGTGCCAGCAGGGCACCGGGCTACGAGCAGTACTTC. It codes for CASRAPGYEQYF.

The chain links TRBV6-1 to TRBJ2-3; 8 bases line up with TRBD2. This CDR3 is built from 14 residues. J lost 4 bases, V lost 8 bases, and 8 bases had no gene match. Germline CDR1 MNHNS, CDR2 SASEGT. The CDR3 reads CASCPGLEPDTQYF. For the CDR3, the DNA is TGTGCCAGCTGCCCGGGACTAGAGCCAGATACGCAGTATTTT.

As regards this clone: Distinct nucleotide sequences in the sample also encode this CDR3. The rearrangement uses TRBV5-4 and TRBJ2-7; either TRBD1 or TRBD2 may fit D (5 bases each). V was trimmed by 5 bases and J by 2 bases, leaving 11 bases between them. Germline loops: CDR1 SGHNT, CDR2 YYREEE (reference sequence). CDR3 length: 13 amino acids. The CDR3 loop is CASSSRGAYEQYF. CDR3 DNA sequence: TGTGCCAGCAGTTCTCGAGGGGCCTACGAGCAGTACTTC.

The chain joins TRBV27 to TRBJ1-1; the D gene is possibly TRBD1 (6 bases). CDR1 and CDR2 from the germline V gene are MNHEY and SMNVEV (reference sequence). CDR3 length equals 13 residues. V was clipped by 6 bases and J by 6 bases, with 14 bases between them. This chain's CDR3 is CASSPPGAAEAFF. The CDR3 bases are TGTGCCAGCAGCCCGCCGGGGGCCGCTGAAGCTTTCTTT.

The rearrangement links TRBV5-6 to TRBJ2-7, with 8 bases identical to TRBD1. The CDR3 is 14 residues long. Looked up from germline, CDR1 is SGHDT and CDR2 is YYEEEE. The ends lost 3 bases at V and 1 base at J; junction bases unmatched: 3. The CDR3 sequence: CASSYRGRSYEQYF. The CDR3 DNA sequence: TGTGCCAGCAGCTACAGGGGGAGGTCCTACGAGCAGTACTTC.

This clone was counted once. The chain has TRBV9 and TRBJ1-1; the match to TRBD1 covers 8 bases. V lost 2 bases to trimming and J lost 1 base; unmatched junction nucleotides: 4. CDR1 and CDR2 (germline): SGDLS, YYNGEE. This CDR3 has 15 amino acids. The CDR3 DNA follows: TGTGCCAGCAGCGTTACAGGGGGTTGGAACACTGAAGCTTTCTTT. Translating gives CASSVTGGWNTEAFF.

By sample share, this clone is medium-sized (0.01 to 0.1%). V and J are TRBV2 and TRBJ1-6; the D is unclear. Trimming cost V 2 bases and J 0 bases, with 11 bases left between them. The CDR3 is made up of 17 amino acids. Germline V gives CDR1 SNHLY, CDR2 FYNNEI. The CDR3 DNA reads as TGTGCCAGCAGTGAATTGGCAGCGGGCTCCTATAATTCACCCCTCCACTTT. It yields the protein CASSELAAGSYNSPLHF.

V and J are TRBV7-7 and TRBJ2-2, with unresolved D. Looked up from germline, CDR1 is SSHAT and CDR2 is FNYEAQ (reference sequence). This CDR3 has 14 amino acids. Trimming took off 5 bases at V and 7 bases at J, with 14 bases between the two ends. CDR3 sequence (DNA): TGTGCCAGCAGCCCTGAGGTTTTACACGGGGAGCTGTTTTTT. It is translated as CASSPEVLHGELFF.

The chain is built from TRBV11-2 and TRBJ2-1; tentatively, D is TRBD2 (5 bases). Germline lookup yields CDR1 SGHAT and CDR2 FQNNGV. The CDR3 runs to 13 residues. The ends were cut back, 5 bases at V and 5 bases at J, with 10 bases in the middle. The CDR3 sequence is CASSPLRDNEQFF. CDR3 nucleotide sequence: TGTGCCAGCAGCCCGCTGCGGGACAATGAGCAGTTCTTC.

The V and J genes are TRBV9 and TRBJ2-7; 8 bases align to TRBD2. V lost 4 bases and J lost 6; bases outside the gene matches: 12. Germline values: CDR1 SGDLS, CDR2 YYNGEE. The CDR3 runs 15 residues. For the CDR3, the DNA is TGTGCCAGCAGCCGCCCGGGACTAGAGGTTGCCGAGCAGTACTTC. Translating gives CASSRPGLEVAEQYF.

J is TRBJ2-7 and V is TRBV2; D remains unclear. The V end was cut by 4 bases, the J end by 6 bases, with 16 bases between. The CDR3 is 14 residues long. Germline CDR1 is SNHLY and CDR2 is FYNNEI. CDR3 residues: CASSGVTEVCEQYF. CDR3 DNA sequence: TGTGCCAGCAGTGGTGTAACAGAAGTCTGCGAGCAGTACTTC.

This chain links TRBV7-9 with TRBJ1-4, with D unclear. The CDR3 has 11 residues. V dropped 5 bases and J dropped 6 bases, with 4 bases sitting between them. Germline CDR1 and CDR2: SEHNR and FQNEAQ (reference sequence). The CDR3 sequence is CASSLDEKLFF. The CDR3 DNA is TGTGCCAGCAGCCTTGATGAAAAACTGTTTTTT. The whole variable domain, filled in from reference TRBV7-9 and TRBJ1-4, reads DTGVSQNPRHKITKRGQNVTFRCDPISEHNRLYWYRQTLGQGPEFLTYFQNEAQLEKSRLLSDRFSAERPKGSFSTLEIQRTEQGDSAMYLCASSLDEKLFFGSGTQLSVL.

V is TRBV27 and J is TRBJ1-5; no definite D call. Per germline, CDR1 MNHEY and CDR2 SMNVEV (reference sequence). CDR3 length: 15 amino acids. The V end was cut by 2 bases, the J end by 2 bases, with 10 bases between. The DNA for the CDR3 is TGTGCCAGCAGTTTAGCGGGAATAGGCAATCAGCCCCAGCATTTT. This sequence encodes CASSLAGIGNQPQHF.

This sequence joins TRBV9 and TRBJ2-3, with 9 bases aligning to TRBD2. The V gene's germline CDR1 is SGDLS and CDR2 YYNGEE. The V segment lost 3 bases and the J segment 2 bases; nucleotides outside the gene matches: 7. CDR3 length: 16 amino acids. The CDR3 here is CASSAPAGGSTDTQYF. DNA of the CDR3: TGTGCCAGCAGCGCCCCAGCGGGGGGATCCACAGATACGCAGTATTTT.

The chain employs TRBV4-1 and TRBJ1-2, with 7 positions matching TRBD1. The ends lost 0 bases at V and 3 bases at J; junction bases unmatched: 7. Germline-derived CDR1 and CDR2 are MGHRA and YSYEKL. CDR3 length: 16 amino acids. The CDR3 DNA follows: TGCGCCAGCAGCCAAGAACCGCAGGGGGAGGACTATGGCTACACCTTC. Translating gives CASSQEPQGEDYGYTF.

The chain joins TRBV19 to TRBJ1-1; a weak D match, TRBD1 (5 bases). Germline loops: CDR1 LNHDA, CDR2 SQIVND (reference sequence). The CDR3 is 16 amino acids. V lost 7 bases to trimming and J lost 3 bases, with 21 bases between them. The CDR3 DNA sequence: TGTGCCAGTAAGTATATCGTGGCAAGAGGGGACACTGAAGCTTTCTTT. It is translated as CASKYIVARGDTEAFF.

The rearrangement links TRBV11-2 to TRBJ2-1; 7 nucleotides line up with TRBD1. CDR3 length: 17 residues. Germline values: CDR1 SGHAT, CDR2 FQNNGV. J was trimmed by 4 bases and V by 4 bases; bases with no gene match: 13. DNA for the CDR3: TGTGCCAGCAGCTCACCCCAGCAGGGACAGTTATACAATGAGCAGTTCTTC. Its translation: CASSSPQQGQLYNEQFF.